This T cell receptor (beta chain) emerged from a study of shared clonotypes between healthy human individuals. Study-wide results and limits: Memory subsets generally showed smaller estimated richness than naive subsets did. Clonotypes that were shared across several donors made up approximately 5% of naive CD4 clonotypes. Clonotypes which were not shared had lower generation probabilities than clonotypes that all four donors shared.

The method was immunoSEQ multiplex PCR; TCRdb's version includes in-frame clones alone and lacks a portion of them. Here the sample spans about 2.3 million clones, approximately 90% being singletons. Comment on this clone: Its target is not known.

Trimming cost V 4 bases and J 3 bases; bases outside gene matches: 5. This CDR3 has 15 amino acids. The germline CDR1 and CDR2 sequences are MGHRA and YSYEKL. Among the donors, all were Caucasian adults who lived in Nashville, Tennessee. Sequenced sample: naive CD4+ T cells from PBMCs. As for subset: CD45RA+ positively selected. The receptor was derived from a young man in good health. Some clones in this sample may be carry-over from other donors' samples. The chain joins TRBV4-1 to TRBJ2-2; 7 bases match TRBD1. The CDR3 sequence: CASSREQGYTGELFF. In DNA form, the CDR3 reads TGCGCCAGCAGCCGAGAACAGGGGTACACCGGGGAGCTGTTTTTT.